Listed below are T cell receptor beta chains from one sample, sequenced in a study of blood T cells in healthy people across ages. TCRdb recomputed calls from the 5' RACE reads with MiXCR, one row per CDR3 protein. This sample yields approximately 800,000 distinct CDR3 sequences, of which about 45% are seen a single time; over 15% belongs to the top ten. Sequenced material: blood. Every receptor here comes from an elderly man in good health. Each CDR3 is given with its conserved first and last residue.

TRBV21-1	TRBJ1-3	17	CASSKERHRGYGNTIYF
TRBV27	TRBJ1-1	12	CASGRMNTEAFF
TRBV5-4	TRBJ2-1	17	CASSRGLASSSYNEQFF
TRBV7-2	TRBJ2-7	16	CASSLRGGTGGYEQYF
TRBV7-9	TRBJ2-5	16	CASSFIGTSGKETQYF
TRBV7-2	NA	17	CASSLGELAGYQETQYF
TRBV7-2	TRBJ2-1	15	CASSSRPGGVNEQFF
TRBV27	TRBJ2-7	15	CASSSGTSGSGEQYF
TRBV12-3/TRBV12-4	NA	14	CASSIIAGYNEQYF
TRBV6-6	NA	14	CASAGDRGFYEQYF
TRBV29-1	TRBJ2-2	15	CSAQFQRGNTGELFF
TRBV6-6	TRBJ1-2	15	CASSYSGGTNYGYTF
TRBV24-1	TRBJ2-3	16	CATSDWGSGSRDTQYF
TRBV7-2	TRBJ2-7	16	CASSLVGRTGWNEQYF
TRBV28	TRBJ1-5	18	CASSFSRGLGSVDQPQHF
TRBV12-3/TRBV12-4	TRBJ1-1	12	CASSFNLNEAFF
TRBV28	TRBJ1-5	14	CASSLISGNQPQHF
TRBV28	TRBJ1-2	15	CVSSLQGRTNYGYTF
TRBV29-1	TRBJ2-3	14	CSVDRRLSTDTQYF
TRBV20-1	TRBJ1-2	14	CSARDLGDSYGYTF
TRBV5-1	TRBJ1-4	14	CASSLVGSNEKLFF
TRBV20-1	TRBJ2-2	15	CSARSYRGDTGELFF
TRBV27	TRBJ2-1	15	CASSPSGGRNNEQFF
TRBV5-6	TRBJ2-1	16	CASSLAESGRYNEQFF
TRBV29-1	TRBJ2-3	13	CSVGNRDTDTQYF
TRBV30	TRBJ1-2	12	CAWTGSGYGYTF
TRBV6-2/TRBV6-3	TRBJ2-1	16	CASSLRGPSSYNEQFF
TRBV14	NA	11	CASSQRDEQYF
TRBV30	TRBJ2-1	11	CAWSLNNEQFF
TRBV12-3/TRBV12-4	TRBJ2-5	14	CASSQGTRRETQYF
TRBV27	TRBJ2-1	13	CASSLMTSNEQFF
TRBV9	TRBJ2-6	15	CASTKGASGANVLTF
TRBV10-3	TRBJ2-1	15	CAIRFGTGGRNEQFF
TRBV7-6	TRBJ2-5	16	CASSQRGPDDSGTQYF
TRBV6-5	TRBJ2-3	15	CASSSSGGRWDTQYF